This T cell receptor (beta chain) was captured by sequencing in a study of blood T cell repertoires in COVID-19. On the study more broadly: Nucleic acid was either cDNA or gDNA, and it came from T cells, B-cell-depleted T cells, or PBMCs.

Germline V CDR1 and CDR2: MNHEY, SVGAGI. The CDR3 has 14 residues. Germline trimming cut 6 bases from V and 7 bases from J; bases unmatched to any gene: 6. Assay: immunoSEQ multiplex PCR; the TCRdb copy retains only in-frame clones and omits some. This repertoire shows approximately 350,000 clones, roughly nine tenths found once; its top ten account for around 1%. Participants were aged about 18 to 100 years, lived in around 22 US areas, and enrolled virtually. Participants' own reports of clinical history determined their cohort assignment. The TCR comes from a man between 18 and 35 years old who had recovered from COVID-19. The rearrangement joins TRBV6-5 to TRBJ1-2; TRBD1 aligns across 12 bases. Specimen: PBMCs or T cells enriched from blood (not recorded which). In DNA form, the CDR3 reads TGTGCCAGCAGCCGGGGACAGGGGGCTGTTGGCTACACCTTC. Protein product: CASSRGQGAVGYTF.